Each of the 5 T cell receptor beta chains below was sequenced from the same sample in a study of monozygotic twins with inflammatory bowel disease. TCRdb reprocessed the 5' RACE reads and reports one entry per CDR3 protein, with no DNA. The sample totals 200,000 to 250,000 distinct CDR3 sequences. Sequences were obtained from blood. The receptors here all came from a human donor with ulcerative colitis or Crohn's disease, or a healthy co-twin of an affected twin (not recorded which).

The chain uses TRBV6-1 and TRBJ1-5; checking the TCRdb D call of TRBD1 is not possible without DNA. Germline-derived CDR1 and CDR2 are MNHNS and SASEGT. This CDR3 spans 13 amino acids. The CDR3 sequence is CASGTASNQPQHF.

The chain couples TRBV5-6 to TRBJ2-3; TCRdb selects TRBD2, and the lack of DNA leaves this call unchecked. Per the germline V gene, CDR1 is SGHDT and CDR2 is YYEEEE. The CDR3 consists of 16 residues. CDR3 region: CASSFGLAENTDTQYF.

CDR3 sequence reads: CSVGGLAGPYEQYF. This chain uses TRBV29-1 with TRBJ2-7; TCRdb indicates TRBD2, and absent DNA this call remains unverified. The CDR3 runs to 14 residues. The germline CDR1 and CDR2 sequences are SQVTM and ANQGSEA.

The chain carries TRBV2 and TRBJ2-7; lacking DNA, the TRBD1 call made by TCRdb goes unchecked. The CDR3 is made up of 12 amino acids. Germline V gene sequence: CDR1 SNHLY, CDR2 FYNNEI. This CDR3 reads CASNRVTYEQYF.

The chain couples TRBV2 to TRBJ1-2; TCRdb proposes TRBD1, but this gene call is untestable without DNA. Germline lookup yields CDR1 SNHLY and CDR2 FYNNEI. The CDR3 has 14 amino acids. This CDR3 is CARDTWGTNYGYTF.